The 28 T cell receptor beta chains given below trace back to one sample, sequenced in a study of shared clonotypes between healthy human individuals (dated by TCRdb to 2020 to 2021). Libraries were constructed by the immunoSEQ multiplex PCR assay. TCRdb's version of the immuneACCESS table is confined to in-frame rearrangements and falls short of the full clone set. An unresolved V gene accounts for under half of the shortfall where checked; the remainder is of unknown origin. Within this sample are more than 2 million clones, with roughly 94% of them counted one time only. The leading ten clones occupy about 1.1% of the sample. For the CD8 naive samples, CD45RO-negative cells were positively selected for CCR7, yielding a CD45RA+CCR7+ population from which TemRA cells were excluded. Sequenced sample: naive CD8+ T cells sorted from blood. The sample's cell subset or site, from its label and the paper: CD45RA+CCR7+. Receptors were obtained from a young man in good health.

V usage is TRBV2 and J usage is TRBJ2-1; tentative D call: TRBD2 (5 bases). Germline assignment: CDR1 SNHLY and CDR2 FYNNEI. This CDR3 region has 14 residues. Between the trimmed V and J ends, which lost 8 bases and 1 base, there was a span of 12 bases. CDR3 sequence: CASQPDFSYNEQFF. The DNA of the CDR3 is TGTGCCAGCCAGCCGGACTTTTCCTACAATGAGCAGTTCTTC.

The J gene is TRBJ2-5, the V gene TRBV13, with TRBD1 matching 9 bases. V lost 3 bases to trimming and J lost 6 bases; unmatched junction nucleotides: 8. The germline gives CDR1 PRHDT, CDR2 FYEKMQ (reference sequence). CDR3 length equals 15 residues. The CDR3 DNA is TGTGCCAGCAGCTTGCGAGGACAGGGGTTGCAGACCCAGTACTTC. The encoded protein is CASSLRGQGLQTQYF.

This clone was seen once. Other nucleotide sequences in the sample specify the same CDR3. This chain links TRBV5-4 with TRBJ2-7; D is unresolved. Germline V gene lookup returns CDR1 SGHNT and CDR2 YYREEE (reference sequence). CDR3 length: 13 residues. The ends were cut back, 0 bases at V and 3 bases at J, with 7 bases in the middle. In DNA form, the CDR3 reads TGTGCCAGCAGCTTGGATGGCGGCTACGAGCAGTACTTC. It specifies CASSLDGGYEQYF.

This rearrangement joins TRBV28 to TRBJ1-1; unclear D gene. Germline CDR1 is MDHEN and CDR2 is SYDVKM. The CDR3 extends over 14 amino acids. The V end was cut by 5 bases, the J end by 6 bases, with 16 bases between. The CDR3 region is CASSPQPGSSEAFF. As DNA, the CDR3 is TGTGCCAGCAGTCCTCAACCGGGGTCTTCTGAAGCTTTCTTT.

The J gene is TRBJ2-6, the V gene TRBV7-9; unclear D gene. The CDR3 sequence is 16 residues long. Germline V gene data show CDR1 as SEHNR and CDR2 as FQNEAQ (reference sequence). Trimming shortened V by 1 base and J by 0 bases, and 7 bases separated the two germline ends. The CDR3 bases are TGTGCCAGCAGCTTAGTGGAATCCTCTGGGGCCAACGTCCTGACTTTC. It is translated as CASSLVESSGANVLTF.

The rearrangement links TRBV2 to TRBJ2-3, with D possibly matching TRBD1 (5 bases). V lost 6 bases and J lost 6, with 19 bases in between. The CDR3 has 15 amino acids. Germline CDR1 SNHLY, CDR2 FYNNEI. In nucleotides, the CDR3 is TGTGCCAGCAGCCTAGGGGCCGCTTCCAGTGATACGCAGTATTTT. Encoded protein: CASSLGAASSDTQYF.

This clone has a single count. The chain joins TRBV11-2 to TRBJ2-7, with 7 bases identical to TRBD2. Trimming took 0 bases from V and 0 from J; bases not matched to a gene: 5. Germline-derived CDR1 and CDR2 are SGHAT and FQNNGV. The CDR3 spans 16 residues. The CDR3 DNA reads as TGTGCCAGCAGCTTAGACCTAGCGGATTACTCCTACGAGCAGTACTTC. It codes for CASSLDLADYSYEQYF.

The CDR3 sequence: CASSYQGASEAFF. The CDR3 DNA follows: TGTGCCAGCAGCTATCAAGGGGCGTCTGAAGCTTTCTTT. The J gene is TRBJ1-1, the V gene TRBV7-2, with a tentative D call TRBD1 (5 bases). Trimming pared 4 bases from V and 6 bases from J, leaving 12 bases between. The CDR3 sequence is 13 residues long. Per the germline V gene, CDR1 is SGHTA and CDR2 is FQGNSA.

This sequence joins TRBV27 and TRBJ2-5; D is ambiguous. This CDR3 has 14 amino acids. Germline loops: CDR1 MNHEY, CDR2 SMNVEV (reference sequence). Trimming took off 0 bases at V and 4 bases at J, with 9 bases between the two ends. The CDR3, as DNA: TGTGCCAGCAGTTTATCGGGCAGTTTAGAGACCCAGTACTTC. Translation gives CASSLSGSLETQYF.

CDR3 in DNA: TGCAGTGCTAATGGGCTAACTGAAGCTTTCTTT. This encodes CSANGLTEAFF. The chain recombines TRBV20-1 with TRBJ1-1; D is undetermined. Germline CDR1 reads DFQATT; CDR2 reads SNEGSKA (reference sequence). The CDR3 sequence is 11 residues long. The V end was cut by 4 bases, the J end by 5 bases, with 8 bases between.

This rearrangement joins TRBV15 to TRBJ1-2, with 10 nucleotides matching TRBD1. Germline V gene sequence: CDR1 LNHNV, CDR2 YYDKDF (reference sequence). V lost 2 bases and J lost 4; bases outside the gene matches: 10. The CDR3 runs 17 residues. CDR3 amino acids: CATSRSTRDRGSYGYTF. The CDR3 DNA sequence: TGTGCCACCAGCAGATCCACCCGGGACAGGGGCAGCTATGGCTACACCTTC.

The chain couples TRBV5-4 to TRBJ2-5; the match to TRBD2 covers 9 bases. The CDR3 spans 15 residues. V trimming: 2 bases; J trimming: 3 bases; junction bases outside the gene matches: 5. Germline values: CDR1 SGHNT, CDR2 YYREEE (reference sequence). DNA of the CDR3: TGTGCCAGCAGCTTTAGCGGGGGAGCAAAAGAGACCCAGTACTTC. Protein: CASSFSGGAKETQYF.

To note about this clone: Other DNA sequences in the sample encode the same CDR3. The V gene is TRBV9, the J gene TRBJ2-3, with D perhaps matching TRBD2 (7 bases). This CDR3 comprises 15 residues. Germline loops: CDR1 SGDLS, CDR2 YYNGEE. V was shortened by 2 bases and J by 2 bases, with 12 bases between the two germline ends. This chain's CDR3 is CASSVGGGTTDTQYF. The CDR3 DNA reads TGTGCCAGCAGCGTGGGAGGGGGGACCACAGATACGCAGTATTTT.

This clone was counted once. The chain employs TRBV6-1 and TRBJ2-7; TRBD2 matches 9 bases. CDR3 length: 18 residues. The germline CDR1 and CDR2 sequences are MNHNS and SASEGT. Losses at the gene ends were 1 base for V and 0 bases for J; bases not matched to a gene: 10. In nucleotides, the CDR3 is TGTGCCAGCAGTGAAGGCCAGCCGATTAGCGGGGGCTCCTACGAGCAGTACTTC. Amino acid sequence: CASSEGQPISGGSYEQYF.

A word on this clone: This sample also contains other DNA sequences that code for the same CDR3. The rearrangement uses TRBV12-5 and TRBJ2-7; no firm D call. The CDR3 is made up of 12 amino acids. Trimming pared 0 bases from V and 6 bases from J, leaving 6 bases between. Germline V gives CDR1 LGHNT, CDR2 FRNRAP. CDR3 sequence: CASGLVPAEQYF. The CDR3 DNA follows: TGTGCTAGTGGTTTGGTACCGGCCGAGCAGTACTTC.

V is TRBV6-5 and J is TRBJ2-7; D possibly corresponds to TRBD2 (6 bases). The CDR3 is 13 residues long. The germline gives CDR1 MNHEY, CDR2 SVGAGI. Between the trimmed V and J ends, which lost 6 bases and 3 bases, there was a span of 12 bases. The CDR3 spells CASSPGTHYEQYF. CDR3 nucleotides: TGTGCCAGCAGCCCCGGGACTCACTACGAGCAGTACTTC.

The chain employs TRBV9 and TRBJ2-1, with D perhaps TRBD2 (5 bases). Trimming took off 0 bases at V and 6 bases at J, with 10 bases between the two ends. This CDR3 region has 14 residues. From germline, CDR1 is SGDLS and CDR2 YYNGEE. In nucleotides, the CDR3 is TGTGCCAGCAGCGTAGCCGGGGATAGCAATGAGCAGTTCTTC. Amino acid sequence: CASSVAGDSNEQFF. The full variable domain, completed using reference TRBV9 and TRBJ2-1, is DSGVTQTPKHLITATGQRVTLRCSPRSGDLSVYWYQQSLDQGLQFLIQYYNGEERAKGNILERFSAQQFPDLHSELNLSSLELGDSALYFCASSVAGDSNEQFFGPGTRLTVL.

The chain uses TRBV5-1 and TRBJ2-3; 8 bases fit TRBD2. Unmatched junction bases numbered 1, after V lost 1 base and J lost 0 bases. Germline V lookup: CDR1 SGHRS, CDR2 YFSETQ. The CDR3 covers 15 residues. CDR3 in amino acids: CASSLRTSSTDTQYF. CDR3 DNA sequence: TGCGCCAGCAGCTTGAGGACTAGCAGCACAGATACGCAGTATTTT. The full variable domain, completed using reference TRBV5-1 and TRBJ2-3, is KAGVTQTPRYLIKTRGQQVTLSCSPISGHRSVSWYQQTPGQGLQFLFEYFSETQRNKGNFPGRFSGRQFSNSRSEMNVSTLELGDSALYLCASSLRTSSTDTQYFGPGTRLTVL.

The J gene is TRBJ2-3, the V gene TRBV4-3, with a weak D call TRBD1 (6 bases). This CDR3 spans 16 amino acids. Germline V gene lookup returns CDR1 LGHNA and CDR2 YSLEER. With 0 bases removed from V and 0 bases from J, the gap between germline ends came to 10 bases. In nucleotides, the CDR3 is TGCGCCAGCAGCCAAGATACAGGGATTAGCACAGATACGCAGTATTTT. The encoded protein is CASSQDTGISTDTQYF.

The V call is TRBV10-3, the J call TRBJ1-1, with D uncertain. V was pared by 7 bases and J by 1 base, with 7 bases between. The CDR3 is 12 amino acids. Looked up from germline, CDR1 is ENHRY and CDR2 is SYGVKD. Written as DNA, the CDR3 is TGTGCCATCAAGGGTTGGAACACTGAAGCTTTCTTT. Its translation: CAIKGWNTEAFF.

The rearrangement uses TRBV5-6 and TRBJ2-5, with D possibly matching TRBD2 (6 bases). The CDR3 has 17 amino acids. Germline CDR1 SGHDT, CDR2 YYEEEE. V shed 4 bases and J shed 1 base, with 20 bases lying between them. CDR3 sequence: CASSPTLSGGFQETQYF. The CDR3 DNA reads TGTGCCAGCAGCCCCACTTTATCCGGGGGTTTCCAAGAGACCCAGTACTTC.

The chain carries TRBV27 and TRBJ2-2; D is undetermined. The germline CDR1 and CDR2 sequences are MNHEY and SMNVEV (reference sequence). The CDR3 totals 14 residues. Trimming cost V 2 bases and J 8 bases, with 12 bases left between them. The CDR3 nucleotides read TGTGCCAGCAGTTTACCCGACGGCACGGGGGAGCTGTTTTTT. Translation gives CASSLPDGTGELFF.

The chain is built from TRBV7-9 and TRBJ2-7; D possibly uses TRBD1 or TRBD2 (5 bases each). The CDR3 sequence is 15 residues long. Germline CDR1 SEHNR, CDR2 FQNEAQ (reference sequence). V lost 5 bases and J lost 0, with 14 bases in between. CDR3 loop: CASSRTRESSYEQYF. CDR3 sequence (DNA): TGTGCCAGCAGCAGAACCAGGGAGAGCTCCTACGAGCAGTACTTC. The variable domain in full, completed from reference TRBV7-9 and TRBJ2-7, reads DTGVSQNPRHKITKRGQNVTFRCDPISEHNRLYWYRQTLGQGPEFLTYFQNEAQLEKSRLLSDRFSAERPKGSFSTLEIQRTEQGDSAMYLCASSRTRESSYEQYFGPGTRLTVT.

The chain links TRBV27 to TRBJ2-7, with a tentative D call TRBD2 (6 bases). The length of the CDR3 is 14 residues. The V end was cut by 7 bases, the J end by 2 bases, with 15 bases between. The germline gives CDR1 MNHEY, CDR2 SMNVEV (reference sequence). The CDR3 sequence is CASNWRGGPYEQYF. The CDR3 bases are TGTGCCAGCAATTGGAGGGGTGGGCCCTACGAGCAGTACTTC.

The CDR3 DNA is TGTGCCAGCAGTCAGGCACCCGATTGGCCCCAGCATTTT. It encodes CASSQAPDWPQHF. The chain combines TRBV5-4 with TRBJ1-5; D not resolved. Trimming took off 5 bases at V and 9 bases at J, with 15 bases between the two ends. The CDR3 covers 13 residues. Germline V gives CDR1 SGHNT, CDR2 YYREEE (reference sequence).

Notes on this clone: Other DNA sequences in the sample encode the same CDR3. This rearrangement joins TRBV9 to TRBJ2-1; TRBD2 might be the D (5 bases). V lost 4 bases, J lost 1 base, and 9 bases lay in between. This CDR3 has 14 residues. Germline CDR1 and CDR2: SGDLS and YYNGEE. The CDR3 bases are TGTGCCAGCAGCCTTGGGAGTTCCTACAATGAGCAGTTCTTC. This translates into CASSLGSSYNEQFF.

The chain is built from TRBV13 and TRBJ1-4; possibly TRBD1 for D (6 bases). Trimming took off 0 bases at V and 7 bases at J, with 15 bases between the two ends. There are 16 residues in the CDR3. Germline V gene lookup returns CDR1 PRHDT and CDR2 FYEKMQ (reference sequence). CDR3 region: CASSLGRDIGGEKLFF. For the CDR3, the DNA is TGTGCCAGCAGCTTAGGACGGGACATAGGAGGTGAAAAACTGTTTTTT.

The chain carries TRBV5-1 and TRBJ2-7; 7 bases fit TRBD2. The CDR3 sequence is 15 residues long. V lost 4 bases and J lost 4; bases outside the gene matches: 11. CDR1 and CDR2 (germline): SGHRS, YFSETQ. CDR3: CASSPLGLTDYEQYF. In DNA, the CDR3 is TGCGCCAGCAGCCCACTGGGACTAACCGATTACGAGCAGTACTTC.